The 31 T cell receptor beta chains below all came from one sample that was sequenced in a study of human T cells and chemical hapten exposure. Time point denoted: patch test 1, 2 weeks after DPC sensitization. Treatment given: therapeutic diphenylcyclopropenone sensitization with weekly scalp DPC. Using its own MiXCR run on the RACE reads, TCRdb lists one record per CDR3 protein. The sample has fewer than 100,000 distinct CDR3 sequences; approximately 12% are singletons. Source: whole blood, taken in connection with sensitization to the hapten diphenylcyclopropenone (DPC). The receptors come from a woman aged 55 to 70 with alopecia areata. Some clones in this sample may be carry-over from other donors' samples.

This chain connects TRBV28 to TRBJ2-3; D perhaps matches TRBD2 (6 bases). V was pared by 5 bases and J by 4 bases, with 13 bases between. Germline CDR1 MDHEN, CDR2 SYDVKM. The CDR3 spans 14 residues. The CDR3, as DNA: TGTGCCAGCAGTCTCGGGGGTTTCGCAGATACGCAGTATTTT. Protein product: CASSLGGFADTQYF. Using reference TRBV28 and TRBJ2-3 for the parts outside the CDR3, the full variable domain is DVKVTQSSRYLVKRTGEKVFLECVQDMDHENMFWYRQDPGLGLRLIYFSYDVKMKEKGDIPEGYSVSREKKERFSLILESASTNQTSMYLCASSLGGFADTQYFGPGTRLTVL.

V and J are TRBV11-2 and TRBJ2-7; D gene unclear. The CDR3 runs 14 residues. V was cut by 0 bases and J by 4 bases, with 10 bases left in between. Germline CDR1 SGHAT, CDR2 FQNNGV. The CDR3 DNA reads TGTGCCAGCAGCTTAGAGGCCAGGACGTACGAGCAGTACTTC. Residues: CASSLEARTYEQYF.

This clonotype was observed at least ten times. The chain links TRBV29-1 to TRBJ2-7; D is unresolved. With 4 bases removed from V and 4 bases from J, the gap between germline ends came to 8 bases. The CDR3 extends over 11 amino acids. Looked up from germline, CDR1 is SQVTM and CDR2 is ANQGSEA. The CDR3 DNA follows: TGCAGCGTTGCAGGCGTGTACGAGCAGTACTTC. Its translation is CSVAGVYEQYF.

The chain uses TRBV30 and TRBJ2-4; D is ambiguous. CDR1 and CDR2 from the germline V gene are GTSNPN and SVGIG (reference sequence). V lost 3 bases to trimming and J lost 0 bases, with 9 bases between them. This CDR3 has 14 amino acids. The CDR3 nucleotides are TGTGCCTGGAGAATTAGGGTAGCCAAAAACATTCAGTACTTC. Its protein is CAWRIRVAKNIQYF.

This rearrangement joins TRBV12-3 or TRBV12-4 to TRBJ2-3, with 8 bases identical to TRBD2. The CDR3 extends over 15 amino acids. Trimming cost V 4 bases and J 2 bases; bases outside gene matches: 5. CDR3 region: CASSSAGGATDTQYF. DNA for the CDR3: TGTGCCAGCAGTTCCGCGGGGGGCGCCACAGATACGCAGTATTTT.

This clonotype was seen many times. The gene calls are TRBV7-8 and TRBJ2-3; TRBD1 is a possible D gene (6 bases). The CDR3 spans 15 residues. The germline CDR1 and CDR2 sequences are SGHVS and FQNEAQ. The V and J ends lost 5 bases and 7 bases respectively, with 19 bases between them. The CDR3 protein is CASSATSGVGNTQYF. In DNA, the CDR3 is TGTGCCAGCAGCGCAACATCAGGGGTAGGAAATACGCAGTATTTT.

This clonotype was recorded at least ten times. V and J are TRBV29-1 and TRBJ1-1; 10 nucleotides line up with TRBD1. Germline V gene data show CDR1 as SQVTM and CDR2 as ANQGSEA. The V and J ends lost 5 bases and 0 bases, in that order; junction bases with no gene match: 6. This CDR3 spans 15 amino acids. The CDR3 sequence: CSVKTGGSLNTEAFF. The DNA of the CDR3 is TGCAGCGTTAAGACAGGGGGCAGCCTGAACACTGAAGCTTTCTTT.

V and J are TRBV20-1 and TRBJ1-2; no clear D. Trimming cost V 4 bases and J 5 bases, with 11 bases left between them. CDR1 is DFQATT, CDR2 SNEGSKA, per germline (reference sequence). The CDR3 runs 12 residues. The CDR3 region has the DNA TGCAGTGCTACCCCCCCTACATATGGCTACACCTTC. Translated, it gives CSATPPTYGYTF.

CDR3 coding DNA: TGTGCCACGGAGGGACAGATCATGACCACTGAAGCTTTCTTT. This translates into CATEGQIMTTEAFF. The chain recombines TRBV2 with TRBJ1-1, with 7 bases that match TRBD1. The CDR3 is 14 amino acids. V dropped 10 bases and J dropped 4; count of bases not matched to a gene: 12. The germline V gene has CDR1 SNHLY and CDR2 FYNNEI.

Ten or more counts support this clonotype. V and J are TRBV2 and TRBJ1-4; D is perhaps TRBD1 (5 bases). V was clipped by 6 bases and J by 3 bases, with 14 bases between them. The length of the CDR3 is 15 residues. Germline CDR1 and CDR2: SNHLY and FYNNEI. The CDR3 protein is CASRRAGWANEKLFF. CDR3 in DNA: TGTGCCAGCAGACGGGCAGGGTGGGCTAATGAAAAACTGTTTTTT.

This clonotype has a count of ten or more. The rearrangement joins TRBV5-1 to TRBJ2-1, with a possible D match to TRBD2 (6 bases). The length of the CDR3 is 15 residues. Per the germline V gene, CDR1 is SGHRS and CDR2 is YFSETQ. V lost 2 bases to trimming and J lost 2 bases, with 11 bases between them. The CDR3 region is CASSFWGDTYNEQFF. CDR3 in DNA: TGCGCCAGCAGCTTTTGGGGGGATACCTACAATGAGCAGTTCTTC.

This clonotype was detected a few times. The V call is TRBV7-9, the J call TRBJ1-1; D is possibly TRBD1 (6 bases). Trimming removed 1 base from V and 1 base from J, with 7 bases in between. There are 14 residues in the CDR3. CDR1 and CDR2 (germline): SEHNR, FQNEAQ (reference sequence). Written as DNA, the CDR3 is TGTGCCAGCAGCTTAGAACAGGGGAACACTGAAGCTTTCTTT. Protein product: CASSLEQGNTEAFF.

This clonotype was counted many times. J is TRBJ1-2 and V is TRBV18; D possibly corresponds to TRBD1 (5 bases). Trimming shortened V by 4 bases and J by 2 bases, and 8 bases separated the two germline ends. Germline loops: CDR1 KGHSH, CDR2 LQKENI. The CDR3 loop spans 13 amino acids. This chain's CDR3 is CASSRDGNYGYTF. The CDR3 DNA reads TGTGCCAGCTCACGGGACGGCAACTATGGCTACACCTTC.

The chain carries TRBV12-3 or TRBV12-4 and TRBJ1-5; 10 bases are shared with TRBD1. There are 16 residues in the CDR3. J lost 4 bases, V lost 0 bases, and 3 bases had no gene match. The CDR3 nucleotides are TGTGCCAGCAGTTTAGCGGGACAGGGGTTGAATCAGCCCCAGCATTTT. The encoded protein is CASSLAGQGLNQPQHF.

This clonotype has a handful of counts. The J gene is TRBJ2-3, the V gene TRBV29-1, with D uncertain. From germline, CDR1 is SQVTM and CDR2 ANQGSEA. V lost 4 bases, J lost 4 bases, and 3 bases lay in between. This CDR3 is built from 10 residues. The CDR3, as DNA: TGCAGCGTTGGCTCAGATACGCAGTATTTT. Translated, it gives CSVGSDTQYF.

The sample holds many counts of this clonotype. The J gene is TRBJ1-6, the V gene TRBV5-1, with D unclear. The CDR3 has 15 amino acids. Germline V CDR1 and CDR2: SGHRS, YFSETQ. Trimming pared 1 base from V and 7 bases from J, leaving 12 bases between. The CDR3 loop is CASSLSPELNSPLHF. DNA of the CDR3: TGCGCCAGCAGCTTGAGCCCGGAGCTCAATTCACCCCTCCACTTT.

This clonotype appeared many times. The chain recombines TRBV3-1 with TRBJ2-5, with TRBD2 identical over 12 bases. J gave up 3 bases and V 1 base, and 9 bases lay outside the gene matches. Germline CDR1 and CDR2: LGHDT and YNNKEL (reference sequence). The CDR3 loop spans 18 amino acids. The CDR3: CASSQGASGGVVEETQYF. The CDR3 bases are TGTGCCAGCAGCCAAGGGGCTAGCGGGGGGGTGGTAGAAGAGACCCAGTACTTC.

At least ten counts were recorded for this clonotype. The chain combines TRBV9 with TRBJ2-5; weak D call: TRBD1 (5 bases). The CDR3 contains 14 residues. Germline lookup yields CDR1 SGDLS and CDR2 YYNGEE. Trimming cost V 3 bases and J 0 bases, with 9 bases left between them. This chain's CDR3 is CASSETEYQETQYF. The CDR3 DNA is TGTGCCAGCAGCGAGACAGAGTACCAAGAGACCCAGTACTTC.

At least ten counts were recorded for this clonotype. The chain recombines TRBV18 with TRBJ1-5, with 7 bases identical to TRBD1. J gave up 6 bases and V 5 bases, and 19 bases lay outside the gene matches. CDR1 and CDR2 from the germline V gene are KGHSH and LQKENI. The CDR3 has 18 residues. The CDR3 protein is CASSSTVSQGVSSQPQHF. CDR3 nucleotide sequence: TGTGCCAGCTCATCCACCGTCTCGCAGGGGGTTTCATCTCAGCCCCAGCATTTT. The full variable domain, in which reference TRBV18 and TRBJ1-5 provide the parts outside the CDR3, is NAGVMQNPRHLVRRRGQEARLRCSPMKGHSHVYWYRQLPEEGLKFMVYLQKENIIDESGMPKERFSAEFPKEGPSILRIQQVVRGDSAAYFCASSSTVSQGVSSQPQHFGDGTRLSIL.

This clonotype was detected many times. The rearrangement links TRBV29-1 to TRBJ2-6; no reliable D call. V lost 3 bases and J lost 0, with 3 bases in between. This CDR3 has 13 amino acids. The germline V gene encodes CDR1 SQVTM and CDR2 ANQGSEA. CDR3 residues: CSVDSSGANVLTF. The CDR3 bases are TGCAGCGTTGACAGCTCTGGGGCCAACGTCCTGACTTTC.

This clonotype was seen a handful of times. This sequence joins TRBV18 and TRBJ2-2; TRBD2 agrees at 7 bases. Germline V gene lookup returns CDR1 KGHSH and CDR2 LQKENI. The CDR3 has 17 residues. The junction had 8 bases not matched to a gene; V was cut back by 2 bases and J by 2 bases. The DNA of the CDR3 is TGTGCCAGCTCACCAGGTGCGCGGGGGACCAACACCGGGGAGCTGTTTTTT. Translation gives CASSPGARGTNTGELFF.

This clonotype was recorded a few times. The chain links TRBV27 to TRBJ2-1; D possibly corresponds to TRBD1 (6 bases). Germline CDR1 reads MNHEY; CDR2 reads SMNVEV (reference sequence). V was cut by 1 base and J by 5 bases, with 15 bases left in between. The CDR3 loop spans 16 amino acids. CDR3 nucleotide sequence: TGTGCCAGCAGTTTATTGGTACAGGGAGCCCACAATGAGCAGTTCTTC. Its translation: CASSLLVQGAHNEQFF.

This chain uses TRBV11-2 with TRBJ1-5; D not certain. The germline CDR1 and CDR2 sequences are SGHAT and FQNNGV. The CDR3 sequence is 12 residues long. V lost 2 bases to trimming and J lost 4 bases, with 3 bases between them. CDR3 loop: CASSLHNQPQHF. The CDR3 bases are TGTGCCAGCAGCTTACATAATCAGCCCCAGCATTTT. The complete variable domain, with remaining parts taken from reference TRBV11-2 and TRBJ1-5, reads EAGVAQSPRYKIIEKRQSVAFWCNPISGHATLYWYQQILGQGPKLLIQFQNNGVVDDSQLPKDRFSAERLKGVDSTLKIQPAKLEDSAVYLCASSLHNQPQHFGDGTRLSIL.

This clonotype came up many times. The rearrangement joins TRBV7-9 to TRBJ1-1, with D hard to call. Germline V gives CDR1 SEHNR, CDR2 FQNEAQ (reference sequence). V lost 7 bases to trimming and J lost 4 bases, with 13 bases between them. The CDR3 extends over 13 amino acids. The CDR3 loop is CASKAGMATEAFF. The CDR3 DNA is TGTGCCAGCAAGGCAGGAATGGCCACTGAAGCTTTCTTT.

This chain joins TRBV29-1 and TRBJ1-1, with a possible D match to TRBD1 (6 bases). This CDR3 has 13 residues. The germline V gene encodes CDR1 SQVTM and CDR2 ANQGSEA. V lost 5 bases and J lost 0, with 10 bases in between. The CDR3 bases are TGCAGCGTTACACAGGGTATGAACACTGAAGCTTTCTTT. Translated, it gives CSVTQGMNTEAFF.

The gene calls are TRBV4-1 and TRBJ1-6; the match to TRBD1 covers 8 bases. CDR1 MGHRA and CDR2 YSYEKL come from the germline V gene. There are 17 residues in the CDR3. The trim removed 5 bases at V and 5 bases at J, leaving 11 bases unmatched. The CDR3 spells CASSYYGQGANNSPLHF. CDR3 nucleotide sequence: TGCGCCAGCAGCTACTACGGACAGGGAGCCAATAATTCACCCCTCCACTTT.

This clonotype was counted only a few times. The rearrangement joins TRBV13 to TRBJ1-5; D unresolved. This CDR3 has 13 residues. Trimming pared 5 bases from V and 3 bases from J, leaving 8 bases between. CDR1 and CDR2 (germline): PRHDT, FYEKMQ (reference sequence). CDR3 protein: CASSTRTNQPQHF. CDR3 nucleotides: TGTGCCAGCAGCACACGGACCAATCAGCCCCAGCATTTT. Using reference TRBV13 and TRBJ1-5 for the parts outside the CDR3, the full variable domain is AAGVIQSPRHLIKEKRETATLKCYPIPRHDTVYWYQQGPGQDPQFLISFYEKMQSDKGSIPDRFSAQQFSDYHSELNMSSLELGDSALYFCASSTRTNQPQHFGDGTRLSIL.

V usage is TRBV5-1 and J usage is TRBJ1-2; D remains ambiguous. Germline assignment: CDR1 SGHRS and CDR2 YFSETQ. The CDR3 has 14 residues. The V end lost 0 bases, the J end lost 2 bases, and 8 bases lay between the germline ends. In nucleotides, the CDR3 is TGCGCCAGCAGCTTGGGGGAGTCGAACTATGGCTACACCTTC. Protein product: CASSLGESNYGYTF. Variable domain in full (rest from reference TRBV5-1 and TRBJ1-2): KAGVTQTPRYLIKTRGQQVTLSCSPISGHRSVSWYQQTPGQGLQFLFEYFSETQRNKGNFPGRFSGRQFSNSRSEMNVSTLELGDSALYLCASSLGESNYGYTFGSGTRLTVV.

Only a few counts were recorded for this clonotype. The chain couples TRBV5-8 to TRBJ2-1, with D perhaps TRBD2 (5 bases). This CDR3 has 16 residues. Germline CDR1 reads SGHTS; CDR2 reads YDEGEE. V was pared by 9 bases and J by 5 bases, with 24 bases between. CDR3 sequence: CATSLRLGTGNNEQFF. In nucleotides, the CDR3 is TGTGCCACCTCTCTCCGACTGGGAACGGGGAACAATGAGCAGTTCTTC.

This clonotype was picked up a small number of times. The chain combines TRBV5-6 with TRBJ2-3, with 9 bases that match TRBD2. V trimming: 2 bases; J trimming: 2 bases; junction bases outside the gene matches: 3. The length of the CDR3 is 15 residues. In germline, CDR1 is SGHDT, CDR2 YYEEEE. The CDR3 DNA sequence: TGTGCCAGCAGCTTAGAGCGGGGGGTCACAGATACGCAGTATTTT. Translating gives CASSLERGVTDTQYF. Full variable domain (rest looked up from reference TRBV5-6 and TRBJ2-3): DAGVTQSPTHLIKTRGQQVTLRCSPKSGHDTVSWYQQALGQGPQFIFQYYEEEERQRGNFPDRFSGHQFPNYSSELNVNALLLGDSALYLCASSLERGVTDTQYFGPGTRLTVL.

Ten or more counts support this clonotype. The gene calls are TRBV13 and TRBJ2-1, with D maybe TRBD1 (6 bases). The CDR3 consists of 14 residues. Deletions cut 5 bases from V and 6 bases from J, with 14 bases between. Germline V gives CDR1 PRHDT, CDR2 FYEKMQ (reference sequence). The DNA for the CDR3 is TGTGCCAGCAGCGAACAGGGTCGGGTCAATGAGCAGTTCTTC. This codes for CASSEQGRVNEQFF.